This T cell receptor (beta chain) was sequenced for a study of cytomegalovirus exposure and HLA in healthy donors. Study findings and constraints: The study designated 164 TCR beta chains cytomegalovirus-associated. There were a few CMV-associated chains whose specificity for CMV antigens was confirmed in vitro. It was found in a later analysis that first-cohort TCR clusters tended to co-occur in the roughly 120 validation repertoires.

Germline values: CDR1 SGDLS, CDR2 YYNGEE. The CDR3 is 20 amino acids. The V end was cut by 4 bases, the J end by 6 bases, with 33 bases between. Profiling relied on immunoSEQ multiplex PCR, and the TCRdb table lists in-frame clones only, not all of them. This sample has 150,000 to 200,000 clones, with about three quarters found just once. With respect to this clone: Antigen unknown.

The TCR comes from a woman under 40 in good health and CMV-seronegative. This rearrangement joins TRBV9 to TRBJ2-3; perhaps TRBD2 as D (5 bases). The specimen sequenced was PBMCs. CDR3 nucleotide sequence: TGTGCCAGCAGCCCGACCCAGAGCCCAACTAGACCGCTTAGGTCGGATACGCAGTATTTT. Residues: CASSPTQSPTRPLRSDTQYF.